The clone carrying this TCR beta chain was counted once. This sample was taken from a study of blood T cell repertoires in COVID-19. Participant-reported clinical history was the basis for cohort assignment. The CDR3 is 15 amino acids. J lost 0 bases, V lost 4 bases, and 4 bases had no gene match. Germline loops: CDR1 GTSNPN, CDR2 SVGIG (reference sequence). Original processing notes: From reference gene primer amplification, estimates of nucleated cell counts were derived. Sequencing used immunoSEQ multiplex PCR; TCRdb keeps in-frame clones, though not all of them. V and J calls and clone size are given by that table; D and trimming were obtained from the DNA. Seen here are around 360,000 clones, 87% observed once, and the top ten hold more than 1.5%.

The chain has TRBV30 and TRBJ2-2, with 8 bases that match TRBD2. The source material was PBMCs or T cells enriched from blood (not recorded which). This clonotype originated in a middle-aged man in a cohort exposed to, infected with or recovered from COVID-19 (not recorded which). DNA for the CDR3: TGTGCCTGGAACTTAGCGGGAACGAACACCGGGGAGCTGTTTTTT. Amino acids: CAWNLAGTNTGELFF.